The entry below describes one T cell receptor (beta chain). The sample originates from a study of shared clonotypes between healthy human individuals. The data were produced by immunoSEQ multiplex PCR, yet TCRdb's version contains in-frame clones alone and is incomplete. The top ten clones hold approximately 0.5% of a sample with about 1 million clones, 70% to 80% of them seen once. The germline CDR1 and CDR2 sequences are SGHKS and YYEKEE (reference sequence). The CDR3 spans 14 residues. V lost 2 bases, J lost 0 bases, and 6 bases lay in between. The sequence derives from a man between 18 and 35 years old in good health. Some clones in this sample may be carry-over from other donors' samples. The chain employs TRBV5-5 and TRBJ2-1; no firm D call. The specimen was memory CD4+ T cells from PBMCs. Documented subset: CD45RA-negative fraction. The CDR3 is CASSFVASYNEQFF. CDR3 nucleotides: TGTGCCAGCAGCTTTGTTGCCTCCTACAATGAGCAGTTCTTC.